The TCR beta chain described here comes from a study of blood T cell repertoires in COVID-19. Looking at the study overall: Nucleic acid was either cDNA or gDNA, and it came from T cells, B-cell-depleted T cells, or PBMCs.

Authors' data handling: Amplification from reference gene primers served as the basis for estimated nucleated cell counts. Profiling relied on immunoSEQ multiplex PCR, and the TCRdb table lists in-frame clones only, not all of them. The V and J calls and the clone size are those of that table, but D and trimming were determined from the DNA. The repertoire holds 100,000 to 150,000 clones, with 80% as singletons. The CDR3 contains 16 residues. Looked up from germline, CDR1 is KGHSH and CDR2 is LQKENI. Trimming at V came to 3 bases and at J to 1 base, leaving 6 bases not matched to a gene. The receptor was derived from a man aged 55 to 70 with active or convalescent COVID-19. Specimen: peripheral blood. V usage is TRBV18 and J usage is TRBJ2-3, with 8 bases aligning to TRBD1. CDR3 coding DNA: TGTGCCAGCTCACCGGGCAGGGGGCTAGGCACAGATACGCAGTATTTT. Amino acid sequence: CASSPGRGLGTDTQYF.